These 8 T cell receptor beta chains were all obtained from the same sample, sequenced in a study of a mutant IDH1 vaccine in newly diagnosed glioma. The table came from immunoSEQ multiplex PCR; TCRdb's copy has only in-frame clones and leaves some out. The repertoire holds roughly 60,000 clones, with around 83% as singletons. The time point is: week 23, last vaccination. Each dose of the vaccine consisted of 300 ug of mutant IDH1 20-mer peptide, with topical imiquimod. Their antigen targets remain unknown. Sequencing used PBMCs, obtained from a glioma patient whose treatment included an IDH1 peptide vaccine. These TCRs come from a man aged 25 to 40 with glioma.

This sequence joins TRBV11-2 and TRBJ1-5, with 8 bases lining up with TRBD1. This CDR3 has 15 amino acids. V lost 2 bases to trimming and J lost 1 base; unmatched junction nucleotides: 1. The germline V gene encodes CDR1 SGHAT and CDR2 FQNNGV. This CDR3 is CASSLTGGSNQPQHF. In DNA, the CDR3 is TGTGCCAGCAGCTTAACAGGGGGAAGCAATCAGCCCCAGCATTTT. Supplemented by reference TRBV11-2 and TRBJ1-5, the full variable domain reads EAGVAQSPRYKIIEKRQSVAFWCNPISGHATLYWYQQILGQGPKLLIQFQNNGVVDDSQLPKDRFSAERLKGVDSTLKIQPAKLEDSAVYLCASSLTGGSNQPQHFGDGTRLSIL.

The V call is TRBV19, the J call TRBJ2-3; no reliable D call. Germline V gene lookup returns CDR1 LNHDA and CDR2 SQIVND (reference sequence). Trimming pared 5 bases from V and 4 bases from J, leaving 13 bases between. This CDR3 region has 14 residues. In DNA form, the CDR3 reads TGTGCCAGTAGTGCACTACAAGGCCCAGATACGCAGTATTTT. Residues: CASSALQGPDTQYF.

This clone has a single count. CDR3 region: CASSQPRAGPYGYTF. The DNA for the CDR3 is TGCGCCAGCAGCCAACCGCGAGCGGGACCCTATGGCTACACCTTC. The chain joins TRBV4-1 to TRBJ1-2, with D possibly TRBD1 on 5 matching bases. With 2 bases removed from V and 4 bases from J, the gap between germline ends came to 14 bases. The CDR3 is 15 residues long. Germline values: CDR1 MGHRA, CDR2 YSYEKL.

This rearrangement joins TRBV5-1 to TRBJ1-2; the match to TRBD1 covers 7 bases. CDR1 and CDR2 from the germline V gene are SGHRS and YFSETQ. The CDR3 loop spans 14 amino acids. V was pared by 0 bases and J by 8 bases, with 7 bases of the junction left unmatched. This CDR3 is CASSLADRAGGYTF. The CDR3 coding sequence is TGCGCCAGCAGCTTGGCTGACAGGGCGGGCGGCTACACCTTC.

The CDR3 loop reads CASSPLGSRDEQYF. The CDR3 coding sequence is TGTGCCAGCTCACCACTCGGGTCTCGGGACGAGCAGTACTTC. V and J are TRBV18 and TRBJ2-7; unclear D gene. The germline CDR1 and CDR2 sequences are KGHSH and LQKENI. The germline V and J ends were trimmed by 1 base and 5 bases, with 12 bases remaining between them. The CDR3 consists of 14 residues. Complete variable domain (other parts from reference TRBV18 and TRBJ2-7): NAGVMQNPRHLVRRRGQEARLRCSPMKGHSHVYWYRQLPEEGLKFMVYLQKENIIDESGMPKERFSAEFPKEGPSILRIQQVVRGDSAAYFCASSPLGSRDEQYFGPGTRLTVT.

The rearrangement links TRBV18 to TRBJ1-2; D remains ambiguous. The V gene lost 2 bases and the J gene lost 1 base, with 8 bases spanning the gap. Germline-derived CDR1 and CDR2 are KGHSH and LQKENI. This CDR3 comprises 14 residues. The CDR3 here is CASSPDRNNYGYTF. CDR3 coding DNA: TGTGCCAGCTCACCAGATCGTAATAACTATGGCTACACCTTC.

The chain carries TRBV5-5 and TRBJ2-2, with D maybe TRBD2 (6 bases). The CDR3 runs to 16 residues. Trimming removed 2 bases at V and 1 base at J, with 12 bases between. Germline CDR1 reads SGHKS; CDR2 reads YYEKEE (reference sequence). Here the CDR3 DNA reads TGTGCCAGCAGCTTAGCGGGCGGGGTGAACACCGGGGAGCTGTTTTTT. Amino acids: CASSLAGGVNTGELFF.

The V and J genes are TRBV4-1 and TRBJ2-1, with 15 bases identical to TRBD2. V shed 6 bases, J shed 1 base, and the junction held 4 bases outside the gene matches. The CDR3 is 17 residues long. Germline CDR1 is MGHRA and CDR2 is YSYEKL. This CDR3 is CASRPGLAGGSYNEQFF. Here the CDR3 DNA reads TGCGCCAGCAGGCCGGGACTAGCGGGGGGATCCTACAATGAGCAGTTCTTC.